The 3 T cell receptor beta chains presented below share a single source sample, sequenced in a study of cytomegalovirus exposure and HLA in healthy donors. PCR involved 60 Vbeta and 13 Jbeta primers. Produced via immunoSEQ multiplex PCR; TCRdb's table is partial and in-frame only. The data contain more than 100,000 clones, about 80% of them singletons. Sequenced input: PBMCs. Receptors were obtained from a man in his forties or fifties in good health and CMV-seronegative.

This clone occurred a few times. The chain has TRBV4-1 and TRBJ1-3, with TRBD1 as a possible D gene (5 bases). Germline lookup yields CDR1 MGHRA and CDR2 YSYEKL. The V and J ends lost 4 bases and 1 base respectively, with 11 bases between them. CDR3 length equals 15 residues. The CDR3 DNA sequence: TGCGCCAGCAGCCTCCCTGGGGGGTCTGGAAACACCATATATTTT. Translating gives CASSLPGGSGNTIYF.

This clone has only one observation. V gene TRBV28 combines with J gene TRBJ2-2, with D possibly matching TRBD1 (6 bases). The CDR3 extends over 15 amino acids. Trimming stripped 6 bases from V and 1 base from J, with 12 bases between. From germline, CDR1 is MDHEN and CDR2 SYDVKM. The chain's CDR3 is CASSHRAKNTGELFF. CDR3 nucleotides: TGTGCCAGCAGCCACAGGGCGAAGAACACCGGGGAGCTGTTTTTT.

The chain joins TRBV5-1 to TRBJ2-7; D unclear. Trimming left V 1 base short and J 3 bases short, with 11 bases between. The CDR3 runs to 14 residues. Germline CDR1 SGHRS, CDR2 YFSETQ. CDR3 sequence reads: CASSLIVGDYEQYF. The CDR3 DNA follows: TGCGCCAGCAGCTTGATAGTCGGTGACTACGAGCAGTACTTC.